The clone carrying this T cell receptor (beta chain) has a handful of counts. Under the authors' procedure: Scientists estimated how many nucleated cells there were by amplifying reference gene primers. The repertoire was sequenced with immunoSEQ multiplex PCR; TCRdb's copy has only in-frame clones and lacks some. V, J and clone size reflect that table, while D and trimming were determined from the DNA. The profile shows 45,000 to 50,000 clones, 85% to 90% of them singletons. The sample belongs to a study of blood T cell repertoires in COVID-19. Whole-study context: Samples of COVID-19 (acute and convalescent) were obtained from the United States, Italy and Spain. Nucleic acid was either cDNA or gDNA, and it came from T cells, B-cell-depleted T cells, or PBMCs.

Trimming removed 4 bases from V and 7 bases from J; junction bases left unmatched: 6. The CDR3 spans 15 residues. In germline, CDR1 is SEHNR, CDR2 FQNEAQ (reference sequence). Patients of the Seattle cohort, enrolled during active infection, were followed longitudinally. The receptor's source is an elderly woman with COVID-19, enrolled during active disease. The chain links TRBV7-9 to TRBJ1-6, with 8 bases aligning to TRBD1. The sequenced sample consisted of peripheral blood. CDR3 sequence (DNA): TGTGCCAGCAGCTCCCGGACAGGGTTGAATTCACCCCTCCACTTT. It is translated as CASSSRTGLNSPLHF.